Listed below are T cell receptor beta chains from one sample, sequenced in a study of blood T cell repertoires in COVID-19. Assay used: immunoSEQ multiplex PCR; TCRdb lists only in-frame clones, some missing. The sample lists 100,000 to 150,000 clones; about 70% were seen once. The specimen was peripheral blood. The source is a man in his sixties with acute or convalescent COVID-19. CDR3s include the opening cysteine and the closing phenylalanine or tryptophan. Fields, in order: J gene, CDR3 length, V gene, clone size, D gene, CDR3 protein, CDR3 DNA. The D gene is left open where the match is weak. The size entry is marked missing in some rows and otherwise reads once, few, many or a size class.

>TRBJ1-2|16|TRBV24-1|NA|TRBD1
CATSDSGGTVAYGYTF
TGTGCCACCAGTGATTCGGGAGGGACAGTCGCCTATGGCTACACCTTC
>TRBJ2-1|14|TRBV6-1|NA|TRBD1
CASSDNRGLNEQFF
TGTGCCAGCAGTGATAATAGGGGGCTTAATGAGCAGTTCTTC
>TRBJ1-2|14|TRBV24-1|NA|NA
CATSDTIRNYGYTF
TGTGCCACCAGTGATACCATTAGAAACTATGGCTACACCTTC
>TRBJ1-2|14|TRBV10-3|NA|NA
CAISESTELYGYTF
TGTGCCATCAGTGAGTCAACCGAACTCTATGGCTACACCTTC
>TRBJ2-1|18|TRBV4-1|NA|TRBD2
CASSQGGSGSSSYNEQFF
TGCGCCAGCAGCCAAGGAGGTAGCGGGAGTAGCTCCTACAATGAGCAGTTCTTC
>TRBJ1-1|14|TRBV19|NA|TRBD1
CASSLMTGSTEAFF
TGTGCCAGTAGTTTGATGACAGGGAGCACTGAAGCTTTCTTT
>TRBJ1-1|13|TRBV27|NA|NA
CASSLRRHTEAFF
TGTGCCAGCAGTTTACGGCGGCACACTGAAGCTTTCTTT
>TRBJ1-1|15|TRBV4-1|few|TRBD1
CASSARGRTNTEAFF
TGCGCCAGCAGCGCCAGGGGGCGGACGAACACTGAAGCTTTCTTT
>TRBJ2-2|14|TRBV3-1/TRBV3-2|NA|NA
CASSQDGGTGELFF
TGTGCCAGCAGCCAAGATGGGGGGACCGGGGAGCTGTTTTTT
>TRBJ1-5|14|TRBV24-1|NA|NA
CATGPDSINQPQHF
TGTGCCACCGGGCCGGACTCCATAAATCAGCCCCAGCATTTT
>TRBJ1-2|16|TRBV5-1|NA|NA
CASSLGGAGTQNGYTF
TGCGCCAGCAGCTTGGGCGGAGCGGGGACCCAAAATGGCTACACCTTC
>TRBJ2-1|17|TRBV12-5|NA|TRBD2
CASGLGFLASGRGEQFF
TGTGCTAGTGGTTTGGGATTCTTGGCTAGCGGGAGAGGTGAGCAGTTCTTC
>TRBJ2-5|13|TRBV7-2|NA|TRBD2
CASSLFQGLTQYF
TGTGCCAGCAGCTTATTTCAGGGACTAACCCAGTACTTC
>TRBJ2-5|13|TRBV27|few|TRBD2
CAPGGPGRETQYF
TGTGCTCCGGGAGGGCCAGGTAGGGAGACCCAGTACTTC
>TRBJ2-3|15|TRBV5-8|NA|TRBD1
CASSSGTGLTDTQYF
TGTGCCAGCAGCTCCGGGACAGGGCTAACAGATACGCAGTATTTT
>TRBJ2-7|12|TRBV3-1/TRBV3-2|once|NA
CASSLRGYEQYF
TGTGCCAGCAGCCTCAGGGGCTACGAGCAGTACTTC
>TRBJ2-3|16|TRBV27|once|TRBD2
CASSPLTSKSTDTQYF
TGTGCCAGCAGTCCCTTGACTAGCAAAAGCACAGATACGCAGTATTTT
>TRBJ2-7|15|TRBV24-1|NA|NA
CATSDSSGAPYEQYF
TGTGCCACCAGTGATTCGTCAGGGGCGCCCTACGAGCAGTACTTC
>TRBJ1-3|13|TRBV15|few|NA
CATSESSGNTIYF
TGTGCCACCAGTGAGAGCTCTGGAAACACCATATATTTT
>TRBJ1-1|15|TRBV11-1|few|TRBD1
CASSRGLRGLAEAFF
TGTGCCAGCAGCCGCGGACTCAGGGGGCTCGCTGAAGCTTTCTTT
>TRBJ2-2|13|TRBV28|NA|NA
CASSFTPAGELFF
TGTGCCAGCAGTTTTACGCCGGCCGGGGAGCTGTTTTTT
>TRBJ1-6|13|TRBV4-1|NA|NA
CASSPFPGSPLHF
TGCGCCAGCAGCCCCTTCCCGGGTTCACCCCTCCACTTT
>TRBJ2-7|14|TRBV7-9|NA|TRBD1
CASSLTGSSAEQYF
TGTGCCAGCAGCTTGACAGGGTCCTCGGCCGAGCAGTACTTC
>TRBJ1-1|13|TRBV11-2|NA|TRBD1
CASSRQGATEAFF
TGTGCCAGCAGCCGACAGGGGGCCACTGAAGCTTTCTTT
>TRBJ1-2|15|TRBV28|few|TRBD1
CASSFKQGNIYGYTF
TGTGCCAGCAGTTTCAAACAGGGGAATATCTATGGCTACACCTTC
>TRBJ2-5|14|TRBV10-1|NA|TRBD2
CASSLAGAQETQYF
TGCGCCAGCAGTCTAGCGGGGGCCCAAGAGACCCAGTACTTC
>TRBJ1-2|15|TRBV6-6|NA|TRBD1
CASSYSPGQIYGYTF
TGTGCCAGCAGTTACTCTCCGGGACAGATCTATGGCTACACCTTC
>TRBJ2-6|19|TRBV19|NA|TRBD2
CASSIDPPSGVSGANVLTF
TGTGCCAGTAGTATAGATCCCCCTAGCGGAGTCTCTGGGGCCAACGTCCTGACTTTC
>TRBJ1-1|13|TRBV6-6|once|NA
CASSRLANTEAFF
TGTGCCAGCAGCCGCCTGGCGAACACTGAAGCTTTCTTT
>TRBJ1-4|15|TRBV27|NA|TRBD1
CASSFRDRGHEKLFF
TGTGCCAGCAGCTTCAGGGACAGGGGTCATGAAAAACTGTTTTTT
>TRBJ1-1|13|TRBV7-3|many|NA
CASSLTGGTEAFF
TGTGCCAGCAGCTTAACAGGGGGCACTGAAGCTTTCTTT
>TRBJ2-3|16|TRBV19|NA|TRBD2
CASSIEGGLTTDTQYF
TGTGCCAGTAGTATAGAGGGGGGGTTAACCACAGATACGCAGTATTTT
>TRBJ2-1|15|TRBV24-1|NA|NA
CATSDPSQGYNEQFF
TGTGCCACCAGTGACCCCAGCCAGGGATACAATGAGCAGTTCTTC
>TRBJ1-1|15|TRBV7-2|NA|TRBD1
CASSSGQGVNTEAFF
TGTGCCAGCAGCTCCGGACAGGGTGTGAACACTGAAGCTTTCTTT
>TRBJ2-1|15|TRBV5-6|NA|TRBD2
CASSFRTSGRGEQFF
TGTGCCAGCAGCTTTAGGACTAGCGGGAGAGGTGAGCAGTTCTTC
>TRBJ1-1|15|TRBV7-3|few|TRBD1
CASSLQTGGNTEAFF
TGTGCCAGCAGCTTACAAACAGGGGGGAATACTGAAGCTTTCTTT
>TRBJ2-3|19|TRBV9|many|TRBD2
CASSPRTSGRPAFPDTQYF
TGTGCCAGCAGCCCTCGGACTAGCGGGAGACCGGCTTTCCCAGATACGCAGTATTTT
>TRBJ2-7|17|TRBV6-7|NA|NA
CASSPILIDSYVYEQYF
TGTGCCAGCAGCCCCATTCTTATCGACAGCTACGTCTACGAGCAGTACTTC
>TRBJ2-2|17|TRBV6-1|NA|TRBD2
CASSEPGLAGRVGELFF
TGTGCCAGCAGTGAACCGGGACTAGCGGGAAGGGTCGGGGAGCTGTTTTTT
>TRBJ1-5|13|TRBV30|NA|NA
CAWARGGNQPQHF
TGTGCCTGGGCCAGGGGAGGGAATCAGCCCCAGCATTTT
>TRBJ1-2|16|TRBV24-1|NA|TRBD1
CATSPGGIRGNYGYTF
TGTGCCACCAGTCCAGGGGGCATTCGAGGTAACTATGGCTACACCTTC
>TRBJ1-2|15|TRBV19|NA|NA
CASSSLGRDNYGYTF
TGTGCCAGTAGTTCGTTGGGGAGGGATAACTATGGCTACACCTTC
>TRBJ1-6|14|TRBV27|NA|TRBD1
CASRPGGSDSPLHF
TGTGCCAGCAGACCAGGGGGGTCGGATTCACCCCTCCACTTT
>TRBJ1-2|15|TRBV5-1|once|TRBD1
CASSLDRASSPGYTF
TGCGCCAGCAGCCTGGACAGGGCAAGTTCTCCTGGCTACACCTTC
>TRBJ1-2|15|TRBV19|NA|NA
CASSPSTGTIEGYTF
TGTGCCAGTAGTCCATCGACAGGCACCATCGAGGGCTACACCTTC
>TRBJ2-7|13|TRBV2|NA|NA
CASFLGGSYEQYF
TGTGCCAGCTTCCTGGGGGGCTCCTACGAGCAGTACTTC
>TRBJ2-3|14|TRBV7-9|few|TRBD1
CASSLKGAGDTQYF
TGTGCCAGCAGCTTGAAGGGGGCAGGAGATACGCAGTATTTT
>TRBJ2-5|16|TRBV6-6|NA|TRBD2
CASTSESGRAVKTQYF
TGTGCCAGCACCTCAGAAAGCGGGAGGGCCGTGAAGACCCAGTACTTC
>TRBJ2-7|16|TRBV6-6|NA|TRBD2
CASSRRLAEQSYEQYF
TGTGCCAGCAGTCGAAGACTAGCGGAGCAGTCCTACGAGCAGTACTTC
>TRBJ2-7|14|TRBV6-5|NA|NA
CASSLDRKGGEQYF
TGTGCCAGCAGTCTAGACAGAAAGGGAGGCGAGCAGTACTTC
>TRBJ2-7|15|TRBV5-4|NA|TRBD2
CASSLYREGLYEQYF
TGTGCCAGCAGCTTGTACCGGGAGGGCCTCTACGAGCAGTACTTC
>TRBJ2-2|20|TRBV4-1|NA|TRBD2
CASSHPGGDSGSANTGELFF
TGCGCCAGCAGTCACCCGGGAGGTGATAGCGGTAGCGCGAACACCGGGGAGCTGTTTTTT
>TRBJ2-2|14|TRBV9|NA|TRBD2
CASSAGSGWEELFF
TGTGCCAGCAGCGCGGGTAGCGGGTGGGAGGAGCTGTTTTTT
>TRBJ1-1|14|TRBV3-1/TRBV3-2|NA|NA
CASSLGGGNTEAFF
TGTGCCAGCAGCCTGGGGGGAGGGAACACTGAAGCTTTCTTT
>TRBJ1-1|12|TRBV6-5|NA|NA
CASSSVRVEAFF
TGTGCCAGCAGCTCGGTTCGGGTTGAAGCTTTCTTT
>TRBJ2-7|13|TRBV27|NA|NA
CASSFGTNYEQYF
TGTGCCAGCAGTTTCGGGACAAACTACGAGCAGTACTTC
>TRBJ1-2|17|TRBV27|NA|TRBD1
CASSARAGQGIRYGYTF
TGTGCCAGCAGTGCCCGAGCGGGACAGGGAATTCGGTATGGCTACACCTTC